This TCR beta chain was retrieved from a study of cytomegalovirus exposure and HLA in healthy donors. Turning to this clone: Its antigen is as yet unknown. Sequence at one end of the junction differs from germline and may be a read error.

PCR was performed using 60 Vbeta and 13 Jbeta primers. Generated by immunoSEQ multiplex PCR, the TCRdb table keeps only in-frame clones and is missing some. The sample lists around 110,000 clones; around two thirds were seen once. Findings and limits, study-wide: Researchers counted some 150 TCR beta chains as cytomegalovirus-associated.

Though probably carrying unrecorded immune exposures, donors were nominally healthy at sampling. The CDR3 runs to 13 residues. CDR1 and CDR2 from the germline V gene are GTSNPN and SVGIG (reference sequence). This chain connects TRBV30 to TRBJ1-4, with 7 nucleotides matching TRBD1. Sequenced input: PBMCs. The clonotype was recovered from a woman aged 40-49 years in good health and CMV-seropositive. CDR3 DNA sequence: TGTGCCTGGAGTGTAGGACAGGTCGGCCCCTTCAACTTT. Translation gives CAWSVGQVGPFNF.